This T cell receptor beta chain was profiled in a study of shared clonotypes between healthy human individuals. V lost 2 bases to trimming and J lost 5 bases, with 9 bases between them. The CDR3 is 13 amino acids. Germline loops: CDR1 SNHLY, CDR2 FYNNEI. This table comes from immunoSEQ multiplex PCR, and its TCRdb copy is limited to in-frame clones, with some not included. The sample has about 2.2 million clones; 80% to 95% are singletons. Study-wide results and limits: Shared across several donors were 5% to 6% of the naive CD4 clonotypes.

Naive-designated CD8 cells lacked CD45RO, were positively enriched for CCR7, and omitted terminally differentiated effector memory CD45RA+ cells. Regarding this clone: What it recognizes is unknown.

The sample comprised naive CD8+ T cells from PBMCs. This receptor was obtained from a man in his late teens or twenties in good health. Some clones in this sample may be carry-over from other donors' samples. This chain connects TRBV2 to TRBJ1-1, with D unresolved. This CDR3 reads CASSEWVGTEAFF. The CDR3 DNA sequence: TGTGCCAGCAGTGAATGGGTGGGAACTGAAGCTTTCTTT.